This T cell receptor beta chain was captured by sequencing in a study of blood T cell repertoires in COVID-19. Produced via immunoSEQ multiplex PCR; TCRdb's table is partial and in-frame only. In the table there are 300,000 to 400,000 clones, around 87% of which are singletons. V lost 2 bases, J lost 4 bases, and 1 base stayed unmatched. The CDR3 contains 15 residues. Germline V CDR1 and CDR2: SGHTA, FQGNSA. The source is a woman aged 50 to 65 who had recovered from COVID-19. Material for sequencing was peripheral blood. The genes are TRBV7-2 and TRBJ2-3; 12 bases are a match to TRBD2. CDR3 loop: CASSLRLAGADTQYF. CDR3 in DNA: TGTGCCAGCAGCTTAAGACTAGCGGGGGCAGATACGCAGTATTTT.